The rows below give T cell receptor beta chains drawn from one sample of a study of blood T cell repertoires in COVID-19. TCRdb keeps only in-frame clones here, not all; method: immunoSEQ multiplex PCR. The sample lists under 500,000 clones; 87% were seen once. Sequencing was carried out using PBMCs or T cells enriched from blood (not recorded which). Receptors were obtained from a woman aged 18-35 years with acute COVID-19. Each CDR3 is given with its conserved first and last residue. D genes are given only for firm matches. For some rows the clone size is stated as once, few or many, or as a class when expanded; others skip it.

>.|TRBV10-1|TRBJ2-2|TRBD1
TGCGCCAGCAAGGACAGGGATACCGGGGAGCTGTTTTTT
CASKDRDTGELFF
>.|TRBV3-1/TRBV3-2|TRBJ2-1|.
TGTGCCAGCAGCCAAGGGGTTAATACAGGATACAATGAGCAGTTCTTC
CASSQGVNTGYNEQFF
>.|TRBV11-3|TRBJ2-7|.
TGTGCCAGCAGCTTGGGGGGTTCCTACGAGCAGTACTTC
CASSLGGSYEQYF
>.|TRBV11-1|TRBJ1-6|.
TGTGCCAGCAGCGCACGACCAGGGCAAAACGCACCCCTCCACTTT
CASSARPGQNAPLHF
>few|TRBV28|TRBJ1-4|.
TGTGCCAGCAGCTCTACGGGAGCAACTAATGAAAAACTGTTTTTT
CASSSTGATNEKLFF
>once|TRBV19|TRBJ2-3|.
TGTGCCAGTAGCAGACAGTCAGATACGCAGTATTTT
CASSRQSDTQYF
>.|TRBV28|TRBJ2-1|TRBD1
TGTGCCAGCAGTGCCGGACAGGGGGCGCGTGAGCAGTTCTTC
CASSAGQGAREQFF
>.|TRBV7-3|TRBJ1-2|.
TGTGCCAGCAGCTTAAATCCAGGGCACTATGGCTACACCTTC
CASSLNPGHYGYTF
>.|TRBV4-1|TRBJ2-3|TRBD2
TGCGCCAGCAGCTACTCCGGGGTAGCGGGGACCACAGATACGCAGTATTTT
CASSYSGVAGTTDTQYF
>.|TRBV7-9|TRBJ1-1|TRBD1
TGTGCCAGCAGCCGGGACAGGGCCCGCATGAACACTGAAGCTTTCTTT
CASSRDRARMNTEAFF
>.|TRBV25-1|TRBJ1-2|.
TGTGCCAGCAGTTACGGACAGAACTATGGCTACACCTTC
CASSYGQNYGYTF
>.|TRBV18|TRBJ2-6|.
TGTGCCAGCTCACCACGAGTTAGAACCGGCGGGGACTCTGGGGCCAACGTCCTGACTTTC
CASSPRVRTGGDSGANVLTF
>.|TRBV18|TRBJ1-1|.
TGTGCCAGCTCACCAACAGGGAACCCTGAAGCTTTCTTT
CASSPTGNPEAFF
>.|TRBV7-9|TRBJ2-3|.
TGTGCCAGCAGCCCGCCACCCGCCGACAGGATGGATACGCAGTATTTT
CASSPPPADRMDTQYF
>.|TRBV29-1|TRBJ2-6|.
TGCAGCGTTGAAACATCTGGGGCCAACGTCCTGACTTTC
CSVETSGANVLTF
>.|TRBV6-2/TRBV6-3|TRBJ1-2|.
TGTGCCAGCAGCAACCGAGACTCCCTAGGCTACACCTTC
CASSNRDSLGYTF
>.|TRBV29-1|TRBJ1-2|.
TGCAGCGTTCGGGGGGTTCAGTATGGCTACACCTTC
CSVRGVQYGYTF
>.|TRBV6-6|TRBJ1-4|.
TGTGCCAGCAGTCCCACCGTTAGGGGGGAAAAACTGTTTTTT
CASSPTVRGEKLFF
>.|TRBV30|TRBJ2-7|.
TGTGCCTGGAAGTCCGGACAGACCTACGAGCAGTACTTC
CAWKSGQTYEQYF
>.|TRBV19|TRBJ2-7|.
TGTGCCAGTAGTCCGCTTGTGGCAGGGCACGCAGCCGAGCAGTACTTC
CASSPLVAGHAAEQYF
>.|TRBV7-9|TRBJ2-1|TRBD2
TGTGCCAGCAGCTTAGCGCGACTAGCGGGGGACCCGTACAATGAGCAGTTCTTC
CASSLARLAGDPYNEQFF
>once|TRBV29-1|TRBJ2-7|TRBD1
TGCAGCGTTGGAGGACAGGGTACCTACGAGCAGTACTTC
CSVGGQGTYEQYF
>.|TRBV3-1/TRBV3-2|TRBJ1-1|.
TGTGCCAGCAGCCAAGCAGATACGAACACTGAAGCTTTCTTT
CASSQADTNTEAFF
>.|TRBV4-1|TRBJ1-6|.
TGCGCCAGCAGCCAGCAGACAGGAAATAATTCACCCCTCCACTTT
CASSQQTGNNSPLHF
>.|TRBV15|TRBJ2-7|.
TGTGCCACCAGCATTGGGGGCCGCTCCTACGAGCAGTACTTC
CATSIGGRSYEQYF
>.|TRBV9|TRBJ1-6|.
TGTGCCAGCAGCCGAATTAGGGGTTCACCCCTCCACTTT
CASSRIRGSPLHF
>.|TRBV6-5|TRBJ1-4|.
TGTGCCAGCAGACAGGGTACGAATGAAAAACTGTTTTTT
CASRQGTNEKLFF
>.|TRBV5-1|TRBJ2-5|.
TGCGCCAGCAGCTTGATGGCGGGACAAGAGACCCAGTACTTC
CASSLMAGQETQYF
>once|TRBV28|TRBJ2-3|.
TGTGCCAGCAGTCCAAGGACACCAAATACGCAGTATTTT
CASSPRTPNTQYF
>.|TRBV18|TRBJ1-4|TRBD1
TGTGCCAGCTCACGAGGGACAGGGGCTAATGAAAAACTGTTTTTT
CASSRGTGANEKLFF
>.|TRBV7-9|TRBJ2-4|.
TGTGCCAGCAGCCCGACAGAAACCCTAGCCAAAAACATTCAGTACTTC
CASSPTETLAKNIQYF
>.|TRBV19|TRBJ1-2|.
TGTGCCAGTAGTAGCCCCGGGGTCTATGGCTACACCTTC
CASSSPGVYGYTF
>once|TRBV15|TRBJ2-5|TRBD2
TGTGCCACCAGCAGAGATAAGGTCCTAGCGGTCCTGTCCCAGTACTTC
CATSRDKVLAVLSQYF
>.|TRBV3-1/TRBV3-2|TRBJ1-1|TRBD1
TGTGCCAGCAGCTTACTGGACAGGAGCGCTGAAGCTTTCTTT
CASSLLDRSAEAFF
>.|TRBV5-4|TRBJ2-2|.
TGTGCCAGCAGCCTGGGAGGCACCGGGGAGCTGTTTTTT
CASSLGGTGELFF
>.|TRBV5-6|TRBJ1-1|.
TGTGCCAGCAGCTGGGTCTGGAGAACTGAAGCTTTCTTT
CASSWVWRTEAFF
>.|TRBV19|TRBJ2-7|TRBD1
TGTGCCAGTAGTCGGGACAGAAATTCTTACGAGCAGTACTTC
CASSRDRNSYEQYF
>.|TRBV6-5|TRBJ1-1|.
TGTGCCACCTCCCAGGGCCCGAACACTGAAGCTTTCTTT
CATSQGPNTEAFF
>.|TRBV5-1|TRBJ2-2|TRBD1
TGCGCCAGCAGCTTATCCGGGACAGGGAACACCGGGGAGCTGTTTTTT
CASSLSGTGNTGELFF
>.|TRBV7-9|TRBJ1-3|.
TGTGCCAGCGGGGAGTATGAGGAACCCACCATATATTTT
CASGEYEEPTIYF
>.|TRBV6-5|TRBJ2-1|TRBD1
TGTGCCAGCAGCCGGGACAGGGGTTACAATGAGCAGTTCTTC
CASSRDRGYNEQFF
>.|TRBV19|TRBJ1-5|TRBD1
TGTGCCAGTAGTATCGACAGGGGTTGGCAGCCCCAGCATTTT
CASSIDRGWQPQHF
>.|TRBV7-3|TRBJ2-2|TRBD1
TGTGCCAGCAGCCTAGGGACAGTCAAACAAACCGGGGAGCTGTTTTTT
CASSLGTVKQTGELFF
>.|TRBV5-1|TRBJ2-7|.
TGCGCCAGCAGCTCATTCGGGGCCTACGAGCAGTACTTC
CASSSFGAYEQYF
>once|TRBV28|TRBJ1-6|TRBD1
TGTGCCAGCAGTCTGGGACAGACATATAATTCACCCCTCCACTTT
CASSLGQTYNSPLHF
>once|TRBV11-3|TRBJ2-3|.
TGTGCCAGCAGCTTAGCGTACAAGACAGATACGCAGTATTTT
CASSLAYKTDTQYF
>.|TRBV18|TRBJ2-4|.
TGTGCCAGCTCACCACCGGAGGCCTACATTCAGTACTTC
CASSPPEAYIQYF
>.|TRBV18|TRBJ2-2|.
TGTGCCAGCTCACCACCAGGGGATAGGAACGGGGAGCTGTTTTTT
CASSPPGDRNGELFF
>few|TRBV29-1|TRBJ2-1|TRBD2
TGCAGCGGCACCGGGACTAGCGCTTACAATGAGCAGTTCTTC
CSGTGTSAYNEQFF
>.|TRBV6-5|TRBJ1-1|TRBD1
TGTGCCAGCAGTTACTCGGGACAGGGGAACACTGAAGCTTTCTTT
CASSYSGQGNTEAFF
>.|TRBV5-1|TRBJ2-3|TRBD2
TGCGCCAGCAGCTCCAGGACTAGCGGGGACCTCACAGATACGCAGTATTTT
CASSSRTSGDLTDTQYF
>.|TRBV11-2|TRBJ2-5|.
TGTGCCAGCAGCCAAAAACCAGGGGTCCAAGAGACCCAGTACTTC
CASSQKPGVQETQYF
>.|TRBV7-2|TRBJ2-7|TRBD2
TGTGCCAGCAGCTTAAAGGCGGGGGGACGAGGCGAGCAGTACTTC
CASSLKAGGRGEQYF